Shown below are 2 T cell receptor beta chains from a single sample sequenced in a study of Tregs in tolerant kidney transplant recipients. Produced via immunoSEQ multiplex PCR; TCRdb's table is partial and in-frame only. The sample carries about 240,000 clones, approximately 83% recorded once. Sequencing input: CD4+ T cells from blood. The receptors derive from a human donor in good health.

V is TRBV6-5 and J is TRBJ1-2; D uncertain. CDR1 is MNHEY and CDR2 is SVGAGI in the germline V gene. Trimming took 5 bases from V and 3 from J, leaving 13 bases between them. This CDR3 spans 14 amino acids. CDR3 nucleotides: TGTGCCAGCAGTACCTCGGGGAAGTACTATGGCTACACCTTC. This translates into CASSTSGKYYGYTF.

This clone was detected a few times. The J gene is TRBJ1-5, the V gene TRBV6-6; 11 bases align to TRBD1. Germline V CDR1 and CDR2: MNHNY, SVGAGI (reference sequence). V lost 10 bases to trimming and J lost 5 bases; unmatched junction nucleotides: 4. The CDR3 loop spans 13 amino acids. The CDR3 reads CATRTGGDQPQHF. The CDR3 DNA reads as TGTGCCACGCGGACAGGGGGCGATCAGCCCCAGCATTTT.